A selection of T cell receptor beta chains follows, all from one sample in a study of follicular helper T cells after annual influenza vaccination. TCRdb's copy holds only in-frame clones and misses some; the assay was immunoSEQ multiplex PCR. The table records 10,000 or so clones, approximately 77% of them present only once. This specimen consisted of CXCR5- memory CD4+ T cells sorted from blood, obtained on the day of influenza vaccination. The receptors shown here come from an adult who received the influenza vaccine. CDR3s leave out the opening cysteine and the closing phenylalanine or tryptophan. The order of the fields is clone size, V gene, CDR3 protein. Rows may omit the clone size; those that give it use once, few, many or a size class.

>-|TRBV5-1
ASSLDRAGETQY
>-|TRBV5-1
ASSRSGTGDYNEQF
>-|TRBV6-6
ASSPNAQGNTEAF
>-|TRBV4-1
ASSQFFFTDTQY
>-|TRBV30
AWSRQGFETQY
>-|TRBV7-2
ASSPRVGGSNYGYT
>-|TRBV6-6
ASSPSGGEAF
>-|TRBV5-1
ASSQADGSYEQY
>-|TRBV27
ASSSLGLAGGEDTQY
>once|TRBV10-3
AISESSGGFQGTQY
>-|TRBV7-9
ASSTVGGTSGYGYT
>-|TRBV6-5
ASSLQGASSYEQY
>-|TRBV7-9
ASSLAGGNEKLF
>-|TRBV9
ASSLRGRNTEAF
>-|TRBV28
ASTQGVRLAGGSTDTQY
>-|TRBV6-6
ASSQTPGTGAF
>-|TRBV20-1
SAPLGRETI
>-|TRBV11-2
ASRTAGGPYNEQF
>few|TRBV28
ASRWGGLDGYEQY
>-|TRBV19
ASSIALGSYNEQF
>-|TRBV10-1
ASTCGSGGTEAF
>-|TRBV5-8
ASNKDGGYTDTQY
>-|TRBV27
ASSVDHLGETQY
>-|TRBV27
ASSLSRLAGGVEQY
>-|TRBV28
ASSSGTGQGIGYT
>-|TRBV4-1
ASSQDLQDYEQY
>-|TRBV5-6
ASSYAGLEQY
>-|TRBV25-1
ASSVSGGGGNTEAF
>-|TRBV5-4
ASSPQGVGANVLT